The clone carrying this T cell receptor beta chain was seen many times. What it recognizes is unknown. This sample stems from a study of glioma-infiltrating T cells. TCR alpha and beta CDR3 regions were amplified from RNA using iRepertoire nested multiplex PCR. TCRdb re-called the multiplex PCR reads with MiXCR, one entry per CDR3 protein. The sample has 300,000 to 450,000 distinct CDR3 sequences; approximately 42% are singletons. Study-wide points: Tissue-blood divergence was below expectation in non-neoplastic patients, above in gliomas.

The sequencing input was glioma tissue, nonneoplastic brain tissue, or PBMCs (not recorded which). This TCR came from a human donor with low-grade glioma or glioblastoma, undergoing nonglioma brain surgery, or in good health (not recorded which).

CDR3 region: CASSLGGSVTDTQYF. The DNA of the CDR3 is TGTGCCAGCAGCTTGGGCGGGAGCGTCACAGATACGCAGTATTTT. The chain has TRBV7-9 and TRBJ2-3; 7 bases are a match to TRBD2. Germline V gene sequence: CDR1 SEHNR, CDR2 FQNEAQ (reference sequence). The CDR3 is 15 residues long. V lost 3 bases, J lost 2 bases, and 5 bases stayed unmatched.